The rows below give T cell receptor beta chains drawn from one sample of a study of technical replicates of blood from a few donors. Sequencing was performed with immunoSEQ multiplex PCR; in TCRdb, only in-frame clones are kept and a portion is missing. The profile shows roughly 69,000 clones, around 87% of them singletons. Sequenced input: PBMCs. These receptors all stem from a human donor in good health. Some clones in this sample may be carry-over from other donors' samples. The CDR3 runs from the conserved cysteine through the conserved F or W. D genes are given only for firm matches. Not all rows give a size; the values are once, few, many and, for expanded clones, a class.

j_gene: TRBJ2-7
v_gene: TRBV5-1
abundance: once
d_gene: -
CDR3aa: CASSPQGGAVYEQYF
CDR3nt: TGCGCCAGCAGCCCACAGGGTGGGGCGGTCTACGAGCAGTACTTC

j_gene: TRBJ1-4
v_gene: TRBV4-2
abundance: -
d_gene: -
CDR3aa: CASSQAETEKLFF
CDR3nt: TGTGCCAGCAGCCAAGCAGAAACTGAAAAACTGTTTTTT

j_gene: TRBJ2-5
v_gene: TRBV4-1
abundance: -
d_gene: -
CDR3aa: CASSQYGTPQETQYF
CDR3nt: TGCGCCAGCAGCCAATACGGGACACCCCAAGAGACCCAGTACTTC

j_gene: TRBJ2-5
v_gene: TRBV18
abundance: -
d_gene: -
CDR3aa: CASSPIGGPRETQYF
CDR3nt: TGTGCCAGCTCACCAATCGGGGGACCGCGAGAGACCCAGTACTTC

j_gene: TRBJ2-2
v_gene: TRBV6-5
abundance: -
d_gene: -
CDR3aa: CASSYSWRTNTGELFF
CDR3nt: TGTGCCAGCAGTTACTCATGGCGGACGAACACCGGGGAGCTGTTTTTT

j_gene: TRBJ2-3
v_gene: TRBV9
abundance: few
d_gene: TRBD2
CDR3aa: CASSEAGTSTDTQYF
CDR3nt: TGTGCCAGCAGCGAAGCGGGAACTAGCACAGATACGCAGTATTTT

j_gene: TRBJ1-1
v_gene: TRBV30
abundance: -
d_gene: -
CDR3aa: CAWSDTLEAFF
CDR3nt: TGTGCCTGGAGTGACACCCTTGAAGCTTTCTTT

j_gene: TRBJ1-6
v_gene: TRBV30
abundance: -
d_gene: -
CDR3aa: CAYQQGYNSPLHF
CDR3nt: TGTGCTTACCAACAGGGCTATAATTCACCCCTCCACTTT

j_gene: TRBJ1-5
v_gene: TRBV2
abundance: few
d_gene: -
CDR3aa: CASTQGWTNQPQHF
CDR3nt: TGTGCCAGCACCCAGGGTTGGACAAATCAGCCCCAGCATTTT

j_gene: TRBJ2-7
v_gene: TRBV7-9
abundance: -
d_gene: -
CDR3aa: CASSPPGGNEQYF
CDR3nt: TGTGCCAGCAGCCCCCCGGGGGGCAACGAGCAGTACTTC

j_gene: TRBJ1-4
v_gene: TRBV5-1
abundance: -
d_gene: TRBD1
CDR3aa: CASSLGDRGQRTNEKLFF
CDR3nt: TGCGCCAGCAGCTTGGGGGACAGGGGGCAGAGGACTAATGAAAAACTGTTTTTT

j_gene: TRBJ1-1
v_gene: TRBV4-3
abundance: -
d_gene: -
CDR3aa: CASSQSGTMNTEAFF
CDR3nt: TGCGCCAGCAGCCAGTCCGGGACAATGAACACTGAAGCTTTCTTT

j_gene: TRBJ2-6
v_gene: TRBV29-1
abundance: -
d_gene: TRBD1
CDR3aa: CSVTGTGGFGANVLTF
CDR3nt: TGCAGCGTTACCGGGACAGGGGGATTTGGGGCCAACGTCCTGACTTTC

j_gene: TRBJ2-5
v_gene: TRBV7-9
abundance: -
d_gene: TRBD2
CDR3aa: CASDQLAGASQETQYF
CDR3nt: TGTGCCAGCGATCAACTAGCGGGCGCATCACAAGAGACCCAGTACTTC

j_gene: TRBJ2-5
v_gene: TRBV11-3
abundance: -
d_gene: TRBD1
CDR3aa: CASSPHRGQETQYF
CDR3nt: TGTGCCAGCAGCCCACACAGGGGGCAAGAGACCCAGTACTTC

j_gene: TRBJ2-3
v_gene: TRBV7-9
abundance: -
d_gene: TRBD2
CDR3aa: CASSQGTSGTDTQYF
CDR3nt: TGTGCCAGCAGCCAAGGTACTAGCGGCACAGATACGCAGTATTTT

j_gene: TRBJ2-7
v_gene: TRBV4-2
abundance: -
d_gene: -
CDR3aa: CASSQNPTYEQYF
CDR3nt: TGTGCCAGCAGCCAGAACCCCACTTACGAGCAGTACTTC

j_gene: TRBJ2-2
v_gene: TRBV5-6
abundance: -
d_gene: TRBD2
CDR3aa: CASSLGLAGSTGELFF
CDR3nt: TGTGCCAGCAGCCTGGGACTAGCGGGGTCCACCGGGGAGCTGTTTTTT

j_gene: TRBJ1-1
v_gene: TRBV5-6
abundance: -
d_gene: -
CDR3aa: CASSHRGRNTEAFF
CDR3nt: TGTGCCAGCAGCCATAGAGGTAGGAACACTGAAGCTTTCTTT

j_gene: TRBJ2-7
v_gene: TRBV18
abundance: -
d_gene: -
CDR3aa: CASSRGGAVYEQYF
CDR3nt: TGTGCCAGCTCACGAGGAGGGGCAGTGTACGAGCAGTACTTC

j_gene: TRBJ1-2
v_gene: TRBV7-9
abundance: -
d_gene: TRBD1
CDR3aa: CASSDLTGGWDYGYTF
CDR3nt: TGTGCCAGCAGCGACTTGACAGGGGGCTGGGACTATGGCTACACCTTC

j_gene: TRBJ2-1
v_gene: TRBV4-2
abundance: -
d_gene: TRBD2
CDR3aa: CASSQETSGGNEQFF
CDR3nt: TGTGCCAGCAGCCAAGAAACTAGCGGGGGGAATGAGCAGTTCTTC

j_gene: TRBJ1-1
v_gene: TRBV21-1
abundance: -
d_gene: -
CDR3aa: CASSKVRGMGEAFF
CDR3nt: TGTGCCAGCAGCAAAGTAAGGGGAATGGGTGAAGCTTTCTTT

j_gene: TRBJ2-1
v_gene: TRBV5-8
abundance: -
d_gene: -
CDR3aa: CASSLQGLPYNEQFF
CDR3nt: TGTGCCAGCAGCCTACAGGGACTACCTTACAATGAGCAGTTCTTC

j_gene: TRBJ2-3
v_gene: TRBV4-3
abundance: -
d_gene: TRBD2
CDR3aa: CASSQEIAGATDTQYF
CDR3nt: TGCGCCAGCAGCCAAGAGATAGCGGGGGCGACAGATACGCAGTATTTT

j_gene: TRBJ1-1
v_gene: TRBV11-3
abundance: -
d_gene: -
CDR3aa: CASSGEGNTEAFF
CDR3nt: TGTGCCAGCAGCGGGGAGGGGAACACTGAAGCTTTCTTT

j_gene: TRBJ2-7
v_gene: TRBV10-1
abundance: once
d_gene: TRBD2
CDR3aa: CASSPRGERGGRSPYEQYF
CDR3nt: TGCGCCAGCAGCCCCCGGGGAGAGCGGGGGGGCCGTTCCCCTTACGAGCAGTACTTC

j_gene: TRBJ2-7
v_gene: TRBV11-1
abundance: -
d_gene: TRBD1
CDR3aa: CASSLDRGLYEQYF
CDR3nt: TGTGCCAGCAGCTTGGACAGGGGGCTGTACGAGCAGTACTTC

j_gene: TRBJ2-3
v_gene: TRBV12-5
abundance: -
d_gene: TRBD1
CDR3aa: CASGLQTGPQYF
CDR3nt: TGTGCTAGTGGTCTACAGACAGGGCCGCAGTATTTT